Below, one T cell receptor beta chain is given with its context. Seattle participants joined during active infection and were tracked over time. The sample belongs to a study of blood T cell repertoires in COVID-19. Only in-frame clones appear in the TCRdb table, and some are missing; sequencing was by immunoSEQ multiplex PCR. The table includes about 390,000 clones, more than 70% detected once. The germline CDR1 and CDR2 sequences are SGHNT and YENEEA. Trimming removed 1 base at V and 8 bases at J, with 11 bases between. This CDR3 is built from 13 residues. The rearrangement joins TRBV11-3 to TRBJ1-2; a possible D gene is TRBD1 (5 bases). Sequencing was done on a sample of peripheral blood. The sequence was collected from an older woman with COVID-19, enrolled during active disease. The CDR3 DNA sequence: TGTGCCAGCAGCTTAGGCCAGGGTCGAGGCTACACCTTC. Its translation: CASSLGQGRGYTF.